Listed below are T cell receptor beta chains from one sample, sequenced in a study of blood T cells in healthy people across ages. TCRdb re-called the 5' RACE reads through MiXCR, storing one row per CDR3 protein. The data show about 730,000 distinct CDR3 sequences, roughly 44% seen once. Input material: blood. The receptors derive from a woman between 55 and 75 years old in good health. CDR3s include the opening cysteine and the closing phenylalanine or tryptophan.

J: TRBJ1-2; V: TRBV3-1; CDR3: CASSLEGQGPNYGYTF
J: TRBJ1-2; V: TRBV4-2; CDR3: CASSQGAATNYSYTF
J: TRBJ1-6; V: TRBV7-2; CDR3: CASSYGAGGSPLHF
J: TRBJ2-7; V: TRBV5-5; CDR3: CASGLEGRSYEQYF
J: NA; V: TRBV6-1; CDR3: CASSSGQASEQYF
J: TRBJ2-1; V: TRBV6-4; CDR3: CASSEAYLTDEQFF
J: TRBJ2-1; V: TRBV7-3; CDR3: CASSPWAGGGNEQFF
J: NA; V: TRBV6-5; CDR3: CASSSGGIETQYF
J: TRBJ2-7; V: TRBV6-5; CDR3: CASSYSTSYEQYF
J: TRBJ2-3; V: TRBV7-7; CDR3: CASSLALGDTQYF
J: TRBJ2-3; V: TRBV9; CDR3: CASSQTSGRGDTQYF
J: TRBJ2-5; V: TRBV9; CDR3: CASSVATGRETQYF
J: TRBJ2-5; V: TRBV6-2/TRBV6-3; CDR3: CASRPTSGLQETQYF
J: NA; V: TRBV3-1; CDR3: CASSQEGWETQYF
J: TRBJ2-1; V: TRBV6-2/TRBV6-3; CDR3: CASSTPSGLYNEQFF
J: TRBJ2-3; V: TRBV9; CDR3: CASSVGGSTSTDTQYF
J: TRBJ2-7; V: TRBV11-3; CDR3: CASSSFLGGTVSYEQYF
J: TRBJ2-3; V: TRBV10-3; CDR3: CAITWGPTTDTQYF
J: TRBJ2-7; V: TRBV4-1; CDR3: CASSPSTQGSYEQYF
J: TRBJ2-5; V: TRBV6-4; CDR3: CANSEGGGQETQYF
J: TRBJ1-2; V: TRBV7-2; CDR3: CASSLPVWNYGYTF
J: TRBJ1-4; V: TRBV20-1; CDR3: CSASINSNEKLFF
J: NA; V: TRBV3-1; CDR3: CASSQRYGRVNEQYF
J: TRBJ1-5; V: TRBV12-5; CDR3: CASALGTGHNQPQHF
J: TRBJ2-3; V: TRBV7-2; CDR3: CASSPLATGTDTQYF
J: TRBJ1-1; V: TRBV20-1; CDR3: CSAKRGGAAEAFF
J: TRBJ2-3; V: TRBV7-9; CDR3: CASSFSSTDTQYF
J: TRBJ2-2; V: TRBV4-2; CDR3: CASSQDEGGTGELFF